This T cell receptor (beta chain) was profiled in a study of shared clonotypes between healthy human individuals. Germline V gene sequence: CDR1 SNHLY, CDR2 FYNNEI. V shed 4 bases and J shed 3 bases, with 9 bases lying between them. The CDR3 length is 13 residues. This was a deep-level run. Repertoires were generated with immunoSEQ multiplex PCR, while TCRdb's copy carries only in-frame clones and drops some. The sample lists 400,000 to 600,000 clones; about 96% were seen once. The TCR originated in a woman aged 25 to 39 in good health. The sequencing input was naive CD4+ T cells sorted from blood. Subset denoted: CD45RA+ positively selected. V is TRBV2 and J is TRBJ1-2; D gene uncertain. The CDR3 DNA sequence: TGTGCCAGCAGTGTTAGAGTTGACTATGGCTACACCTTC. Translating gives CASSVRVDYGYTF.